Listed below are T cell receptor beta chains from one sample, sequenced in a study of T cell repertoires in cytomegalovirus infection. One entry per CDR3 protein results from TCRdb running MiXCR on the reads. Of approximately 500,000 distinct CDR3 sequences in the sample, 30% to 40% were seen once. Their cognate antigens are unknown. The material sequenced was cultured PBMCs, taken from culture after CMV antigen stimulation. These receptors were obtained from a human donor in good health (CMV status not recorded). Some clones in this sample may be carry-over from other donors' samples. Each CDR3 is given with its conserved first and last residue.

>TRBV15|TRBJ2-4
CATRNSGGGKKNIQYF
>TRBV6-5|TRBJ1-6
CASSRDRGISPLHF
>TRBV20-1|TRBJ1-1
CSASLAGVNTEAFF
>TRBV18|TRBJ2-1
CASSSLVREFPNEQFF
>TRBV20-1|TRBJ1-6
CSATDRASYNSPLHF
>TRBV28|TRBJ2-6
CASSYEGASGANVLTF
>TRBV4-1|TRBJ2-1
CASSLSTSGTGLDNEQFF
>TRBV5-4|TRBJ2-2
CASSHGLAGGITGELFF
>TRBV28|TRBJ1-2
CASSSAFLRDYGYTF
>TRBV6-6|TRBJ2-1
CASSLRAGGPINEQFF
>TRBV6-6|TRBJ1-1
CASTKGWRGGEAFF
>TRBV11-2|TRBJ2-3
CASSSPSDPTDTQYF
>TRBV7-2|TRBJ2-5
CASSQLAGTQETQYF
>TRBV4-1|TRBJ2-1
CASSQGGGRAVRNEQFF
>TRBV2|TRBJ1-2
CASIAEQGRLGYTF
>TRBV4-1|TRBJ1-6
CASSREISSYNSPLHF
>TRBV7-4|TRBJ2-7
CASSFTAGSHEQYF
>TRBV12-3/TRBV12-4|TRBJ2-7
CASSLARGGLYEQYF
>TRBV4-1|TRBJ1-2
CASSQGDSPLRDGYTF
>TRBV6-5|TRBJ1-5
CASSYSAGYGSNQPQHF
>TRBV28|TRBJ1-5
CASSDGQGAHQPQHF
>TRBV20-1|TRBJ1-2
CSASPAFRYGYTF
>TRBV7-2|TRBJ2-1
CASSPRLAGGPYNEQFF
>TRBV18|TRBJ2-7
CASSPNNYEQYF
>TRBV25-1|TRBJ1-2
CASRRDANYGYTF
>TRBV29-1|TRBJ1-1
CSVKEVGARNSNTEAFF
>TRBV27|TRBJ1-6
CASSLSQGLSSPLHF
>TRBV7-2|TRBJ2-1
CASRTGVGDEQFF
>TRBV6-2/TRBV6-3|TRBJ2-7
CASSYGVRLSTYEQYF
>TRBV27|TRBJ2-1
CASSFQLDTSSYNEQFF
>TRBV18|TRBJ1-5
CASSPGEQPQHF
>TRBV4-3|TRBJ1-6
CASSQDTGDNSPLHF
>TRBV24-1|TRBJ2-3
CATSAALAGDTQYF
>TRBV15|TRBJ2-3
CATSAPGQGPDTQYF
>TRBV30|TRBJ1-4
CAWSVSVSSKGEKLFF
>TRBV25-1|TRBJ2-3
CASSGARGFGTDTQYF
>TRBV20-1|TRBJ2-1
CSASGPSSYNEQFF
>TRBV7-8|TRBJ2-5
CASSLGGRPQETQYF
>TRBV6-5|TRBJ1-5
CASSYSSGNQPQHF
>TRBV7-9|TRBJ2-7
CASSTNRDLPSYEQYF
>TRBV10-2|TRBJ1-4
CASSDWQEEKLFF
>TRBV7-2|TRBJ2-1
CASSLWDRGVLEQFF
>TRBV6-1|TRBJ2-2
CASSEGGNTGELFF
>TRBV20-1|TRBJ2-1
CSASTHRGRVGNEQFF
>TRBV19|TRBJ2-7
CASTTSPFDPAGVSYEQYF
>TRBV5-4|TRBJ1-2
CASTPSPGAANYGYTF
>TRBV7-3|TRBJ1-4
CASSIPGSEKLFF
>TRBV4-2|TRBJ1-2
CASSAARDRVYGYTF
>TRBV12-3/TRBV12-4|TRBJ2-1
CASSRSGSWNEQFF
>TRBV5-4|TRBJ2-1
CASSFPSYNEQFF
>TRBV7-2|TRBJ1-3
CASSLDTGANTIYF
>TRBV7-2|TRBJ2-3
CASSLEVGATDTQYF
>TRBV19|TRBJ2-3
CASSMASPTDTQYF